These 22 T cell receptor beta chains share one sample of origin, sequenced in a study of vaccination and CD4 T cells after COVID-19. These TCRs are of unknown antigen specificity. Treatment here: approximately nine-day PBMC culture with coronavirus spike peptide pools or control peptides (ViraFEST assay). CD4+ T cells that had been cultured provided DNA sequenced with the Oncomine TCR Beta short-read assay. TCRdb recomputed calls from the PCR reads with MiXCR, one row per CDR3 protein. Among fewer than 20,000 distinct CDR3 sequences listed, around 28% were seen once. Sample: cultured CD4+ T cells from blood. The receptors here all came from a human donor with COVID-19.

The J gene is TRBJ2-6, the V gene TRBV19; 9 positions agree with TRBD1. This CDR3 region has 19 residues. CDR1 is LNHDA, CDR2 SQIVND, per germline (reference sequence). With V trimmed by 3 bases and J by 0 bases, 9 bases remained unmatched. For the CDR3, the DNA is TGTGCCAGTAGTATTAAAGGACAGGGGCCCACCTCTGGGGCCAACGTCCTGACTTTC. This codes for CASSIKGQGPTSGANVLTF.

This clonotype was counted only a few times. The J gene is TRBJ1-6, the V gene TRBV28, with 7 bases aligning to TRBD1. The CDR3 contains 17 residues. V dropped 3 bases and J dropped 7; count of bases not matched to a gene: 12. The germline V gene has CDR1 MDHEN and CDR2 SYDVKM. The CDR3, as DNA: TGTGCCAGCAGTTTCGTGCCCTCCGGGACAGACAATTCACCCCTCCACTTT. Translating gives CASSFVPSGTDNSPLHF.

This clonotype is medium-sized. V usage is TRBV7-6 and J usage is TRBJ2-1; D ambiguous. Per germline, CDR1 SGHVS and CDR2 FNYEAQ. CDR3 length equals 15 residues. V was clipped by 1 base and J by 9 bases, with 16 bases between them. CDR3 protein: CASSLVGGVGSEQFF. For the CDR3, the DNA is TGTGCCAGCAGCTTAGTAGGTGGAGTAGGATCTGAGCAGTTCTTC.

The table lists this clonotype with a few counts. The chain recombines TRBV6-1 with TRBJ2-7; TRBD1 is a possible D gene (6 bases). Per germline, CDR1 MNHNS and CDR2 SASEGT. The CDR3 has 13 residues. The germline V and J ends were trimmed by 8 bases and 1 base, with 12 bases remaining between them. This chain's CDR3 is CASGRQESYEQYF. In nucleotides, the CDR3 is TGTGCCAGCGGCAGACAGGAGTCCTACGAGCAGTACTTC.

The chain employs TRBV11-2 and TRBJ1-3, with D uncertain. Trimming stripped 2 bases from V and 6 bases from J, with 8 bases between. CDR3 length: 13 amino acids. From germline, CDR1 is SGHAT and CDR2 FQNNGV. The CDR3 DNA sequence: TGTGCCAGCAGCTTAAGGGTTGAAAACACCATATATTTT. Translating gives CASSLRVENTIYF.

This sequence joins TRBV25-1 and TRBJ2-3; 12 positions match TRBD1. Losses at the gene ends were 6 bases for V and 4 bases for J; bases not matched to a gene: 8. Germline V gene data show CDR1 as MGHDK and CDR2 as SYGVNS. The CDR3 runs 16 residues. The CDR3 coding sequence is TGTGCCAGCAGCCGGGGGACAGGGGGCCTTTCAGATACGCAGTATTTT. Encoded protein: CASSRGTGGLSDTQYF.

V and J are TRBV5-1 and TRBJ1-1; D might be TRBD1 (6 bases). The germline V gene encodes CDR1 SGHRS and CDR2 YFSETQ. The CDR3 is 14 residues long. V lost 7 bases and J 0 bases, leaving 13 bases between the germline ends. This CDR3 is CASQEGGMNTEAFF. For the CDR3, the DNA is TGCGCCAGCCAGGAGGGGGGGATGAACACTGAAGCTTTCTTT.

J is TRBJ1-2 and V is TRBV28; 11 bases match TRBD1. CDR3 length: 14 amino acids. V gave up 6 bases and J gave up 7 bases; unmatched junction bases: 7. Germline values: CDR1 MDHEN, CDR2 SYDVKM. CDR3 region: CASRTSGTGGGYTF. Here the CDR3 DNA reads TGTGCCAGCAGAACCTCCGGGACAGGGGGTGGCTACACCTTC.

V and J are TRBV20-1 and TRBJ2-1, with 8 bases matching TRBD2. V dropped 4 bases and J dropped 0; count of bases not matched to a gene: 2. CDR3 length: 14 residues. The germline CDR1 and CDR2 sequences are DFQATT and SNEGSKA (reference sequence). The CDR3 spells CSAKRGSSYNEQFF. CDR3 bases: TGCAGTGCTAAGCGGGGGAGCTCCTACAATGAGCAGTTCTTC.

This clonotype appeared a few times. This chain joins TRBV19 and TRBJ2-3, with unresolved D. Per germline, CDR1 LNHDA and CDR2 SQIVND (reference sequence). V lost 3 bases and J lost 5, with 12 bases in between. The CDR3 length is 14 residues. In nucleotides, the CDR3 is TGTGCCAGTAGTATCCTGACGCCGGGAGATACGCAGTATTTT. Its protein is CASSILTPGDTQYF.

The rearrangement uses TRBV27 and TRBJ2-1; 9 nucleotides align to TRBD2. V gave up 6 bases and J gave up 2 bases; unmatched junction bases: 2. CDR1 and CDR2 (germline): MNHEY, SMNVEV (reference sequence). The CDR3 runs to 14 residues. CDR3 nucleotides: TGTGCCAGCAGGGAGCGGGGGGCCTACAATGAGCAGTTCTTC. This translates into CASRERGAYNEQFF.

This chain links TRBV5-5 with TRBJ2-2; 7 positions agree with TRBD1. The V and J ends lost 0 bases and 9 bases, in that order; junction bases with no gene match: 17. Germline V gene sequence: CDR1 SGHKS, CDR2 YYEKEE (reference sequence). This CDR3 has 18 amino acids. Here the CDR3 DNA reads TGTGCCAGCAGCTTGGGGGAATCCGGGACAGCTGTACAAAGGGAGCTGTTTTTT. Its translation is CASSLGESGTAVQRELFF.

This clonotype was seen a handful of times. The chain combines TRBV5-4 with TRBJ1-1, with D perhaps TRBD1 (5 bases). Trimming shortened V by 4 bases and J by 2 bases, and 15 bases separated the two germline ends. Looked up from germline, CDR1 is SGHNT and CDR2 is YYREEE (reference sequence). CDR3 length: 15 amino acids. The CDR3 DNA reads as TGTGCCAGCAGCGAGATCTCCAGGGTTAACACTGAAGCTTTCTTT. Translation gives CASSEISRVNTEAFF. The complete variable domain, with remaining parts taken from reference TRBV5-4 and TRBJ1-1, reads ETGVTQSPTHLIKTRGQQVTLRCSSQSGHNTVSWYQQALGQGPQFIFQYYREEENGRGNFPPRFSGLQFPNYSSELNVNALELDDSALYLCASSEISRVNTEAFFGQGTRLTVV.

There are a few counts of this clonotype. The V call is TRBV6-1, the J call TRBJ2-7; 7 bases line up with TRBD2. From germline, CDR1 is MNHNS and CDR2 SASEGT. V trimming: 4 bases; J trimming: 4 bases; junction bases outside the gene matches: 13. This CDR3 contains 16 residues. This chain's CDR3 is CASSALRRGGTYEQYF. CDR3 bases: TGTGCCAGCAGTGCCCTAAGGCGGGGAGGGACTTACGAGCAGTACTTC.

The chain uses TRBV9 and TRBJ2-1; 10 bases are shared with TRBD1. After removal of 0 bases from V and 7 bases from J, the junction contained 13 bases not matched to a gene. There are 18 residues in the CDR3. Germline assignment: CDR1 SGDLS and CDR2 YYNGEE. CDR3 protein: CASSVDPFGTGVKNEQFF. Here the CDR3 DNA reads TGTGCCAGCAGCGTAGACCCTTTCGGGACAGGGGTTAAGAATGAGCAGTTCTTC. Variable domain in full (rest from reference TRBV9 and TRBJ2-1): DSGVTQTPKHLITATGQRVTLRCSPRSGDLSVYWYQQSLDQGLQFLIQYYNGEERAKGNILERFSAQQFPDLHSELNLSSLELGDSALYFCASSVDPFGTGVKNEQFFGPGTRLTVL.

This rearrangement joins TRBV11-3 to TRBJ2-1; TRBD2 aligns across 9 bases. CDR3 size: 15 residues. CDR1 is SGHNT, CDR2 YENEEA, per germline. J gave up 10 bases and V 1 base, and 8 bases lay outside the gene matches. The CDR3, as DNA: TGTGCCAGCAGCTTAGCCCTAGCGGGGTCTAGGGAGCAGTTCTTC. Translation: CASSLALAGSREQFF.

The chain employs TRBV3-1 and TRBJ1-4; tentatively, D is TRBD1 (6 bases). The V end lost 1 base, the J end lost 7 bases, and 16 bases lay between the germline ends. The germline CDR1 and CDR2 sequences are LGHDT and YNNKEL (reference sequence). The CDR3 extends over 16 amino acids. The DNA for the CDR3 is TGTGCCAGCAGCCAAGCTACAGGGATTGGACTTGAAAAACTGTTTTTT. This gives the protein CASSQATGIGLEKLFF.

This clonotype was observed a few times. The V and J genes are TRBV21-1 and TRBJ2-7; no DNA check was done on the table's D call, TRBD1. TRBV21-1 is a recognized pseudogene. The CDR3 loop spans 11 amino acids. The CDR3 DNA reads as TGTGCCAGCAGCGCCCCCCGCGAGCAGTACTTC. Translating gives CASSAPREQYF.

This chain uses TRBV7-9 with TRBJ2-1, with TRBD1 identical over 8 bases. Trimming removed 3 bases from V and 6 bases from J; junction bases left unmatched: 10. The length of the CDR3 is 16 residues. Germline-derived CDR1 and CDR2 are SEHNR and FQNEAQ (reference sequence). The chain's CDR3 is CASSFLQGAGGNEQFF. The DNA of the CDR3 is TGTGCCAGCAGCTTCCTTCAGGGGGCTGGTGGCAATGAGCAGTTCTTC. Full variable domain (rest looked up from reference TRBV7-9 and TRBJ2-1): DTGVSQNPRHKITKRGQNVTFRCDPISEHNRLYWYRQTLGQGPEFLTYFQNEAQLEKSRLLSDRFSAERPKGSFSTLEIQRTEQGDSAMYLCASSFLQGAGGNEQFFGPGTRLTVL.

This clonotype was detected a few times. The rearrangement joins TRBV7-6 to TRBJ1-2; possible D gene TRBD1, 5 bases. The CDR3 runs to 15 residues. Germline CDR1 reads SGHVS; CDR2 reads FNYEAQ. Between the trimmed V and J ends, which lost 5 bases and 4 bases, there was a span of 17 bases. CDR3 DNA: TGTGCCAGCAGCCTGGGAGGGGCGAACGCCTATGGCTACACCTTC. Translated: CASSLGGANAYGYTF. Drawing the rest from reference TRBV7-6 and TRBJ1-2, the complete variable domain is GAGVSQSPRYKVTKRGQDVALRCDPISGHVSLYWYRQALGQGPEFLTYFNYEAQQDKSGLPNDRFSAERPEGSISTLTIQRTEQRDSAMYRCASSLGGANAYGYTFGSGTRLTVV.

This clonotype is classed as medium-sized. The chain uses TRBV20-1 and TRBJ1-6, with TRBD1 matching over 7 bases. Losses at the gene ends were 8 bases for V and 11 bases for J; bases not matched to a gene: 12. CDR3 length: 13 residues. Germline values: CDR1 DFQATT, CDR2 SNEGSKA (reference sequence). The CDR3 sequence is CSPHDRVGPPLHF. The CDR3 DNA follows: TGCAGTCCTCACGACAGGGTCGGGCCACCCCTCCACTTT.

The chain links TRBV18 to TRBJ2-7; no firm D call. The V end lost 3 bases, the J end lost 2 bases, and 5 bases lay between the germline ends. The CDR3 extends over 12 amino acids. CDR1 is KGHSH and CDR2 is LQKENI in the germline V gene. CDR3 DNA: TGTGCCAGCTCACCTGGGGCCTACGAGCAGTACTTC. Translation: CASSPGAYEQYF.